This T cell receptor (beta chain) came from a study of cytomegalovirus exposure and HLA in healthy donors. Study outcomes and limitations: Reportedly, diagnosis of cytomegalovirus status by the classifier showed high specificity and sensitivity.

This clone occurred once. The antigen remains unidentified. This CDR3 is 15 amino acids long. V lost 1 base to trimming and J lost 4 bases; unmatched junction nucleotides: 4. Per the germline V gene, CDR1 is MNHNS and CDR2 is SASEGT. Measured with immunoSEQ multiplex PCR; TCRdb has only the in-frame clones, and not every one. Among about 56,000 clones listed, 90% to 95% were seen once. The sequenced sample was PBMCs. V usage is TRBV6-1 and J usage is TRBJ2-7; 10 bases map to TRBD2. The sequence derives from a man younger than 35 in good health and CMV-seronegative. CDR3 amino acids: CASSEGELAGYEQYF. The DNA for the CDR3 is TGTGCCAGCAGTGAAGGCGAACTAGCGGGATACGAGCAGTACTTC.